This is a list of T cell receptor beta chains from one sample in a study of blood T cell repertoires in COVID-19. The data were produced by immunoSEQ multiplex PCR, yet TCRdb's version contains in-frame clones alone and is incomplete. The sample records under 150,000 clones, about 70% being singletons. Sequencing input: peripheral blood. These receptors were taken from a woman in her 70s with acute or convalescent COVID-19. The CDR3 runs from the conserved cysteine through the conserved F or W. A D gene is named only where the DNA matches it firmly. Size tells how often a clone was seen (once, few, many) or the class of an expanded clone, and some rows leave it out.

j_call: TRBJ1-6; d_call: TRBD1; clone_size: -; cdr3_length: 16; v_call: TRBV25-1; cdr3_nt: TGTGCCAGCAGTGATGCGACAGGGGAAGGGAATTCACCCCTCCACTTT; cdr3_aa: CASSDATGEGNSPLHF
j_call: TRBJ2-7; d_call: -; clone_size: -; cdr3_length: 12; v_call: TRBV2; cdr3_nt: TGTGCCAGCGGTGGGAGACCGTACGAGCAGTACTTC; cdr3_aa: CASGGRPYEQYF
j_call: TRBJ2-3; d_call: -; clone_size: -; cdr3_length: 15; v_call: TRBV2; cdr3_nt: TGTGCCAGCTCGGGGGGCCTACGAATGCGGGATACGCAGTATTTT; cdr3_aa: CASSGGLRMRDTQYF
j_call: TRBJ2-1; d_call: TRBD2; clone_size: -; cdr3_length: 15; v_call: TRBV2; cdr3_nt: TGTGCCAGCAGCGGGACTAGCGGGGGATACAATGAGCAGTTCTTC; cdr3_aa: CASSGTSGGYNEQFF
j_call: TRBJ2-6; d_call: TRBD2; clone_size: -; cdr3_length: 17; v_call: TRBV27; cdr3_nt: TGTGCCAGCAGTTTTGGGGAGGGGTTCTCTGGGGCCAACGTCCTGACTTTC; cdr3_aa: CASSFGEGFSGANVLTF
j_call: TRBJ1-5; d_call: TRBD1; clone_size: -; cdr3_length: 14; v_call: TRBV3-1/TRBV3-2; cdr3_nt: TGTGCCAGCAGCCAAGGGACAGGGTCCAGGCCCCAGCATTTT; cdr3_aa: CASSQGTGSRPQHF
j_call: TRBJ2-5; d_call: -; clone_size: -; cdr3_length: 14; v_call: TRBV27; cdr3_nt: TGTGCCAGCAGTTTAGAGGGGGGGGAAGAGACCCAGTACTTC; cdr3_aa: CASSLEGGEETQYF
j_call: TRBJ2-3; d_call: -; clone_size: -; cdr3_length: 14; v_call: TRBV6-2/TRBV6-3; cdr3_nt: TGTGCCAGCAGTTACGGAGAGATCACAGATACGCAGTATTTT; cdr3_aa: CASSYGEITDTQYF
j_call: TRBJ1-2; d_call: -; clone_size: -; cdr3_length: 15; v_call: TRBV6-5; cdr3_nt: TGTGCCAGCGACCCTCACCTTTGGGCGCCGGATGGCTACACCTTC; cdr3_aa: CASDPHLWAPDGYTF
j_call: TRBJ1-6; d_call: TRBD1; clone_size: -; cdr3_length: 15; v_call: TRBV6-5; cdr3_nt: TGTGCCAGCAGTTGGGGACAGGGCCCTAATTCACCCCTCCACTTT; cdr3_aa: CASSWGQGPNSPLHF
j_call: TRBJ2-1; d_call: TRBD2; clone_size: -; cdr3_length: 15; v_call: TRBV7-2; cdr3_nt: TGTGCCAGCAGCTTATGGCTAGCGGCTAACAATGAGCAGTTCTTC; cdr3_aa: CASSLWLAANNEQFF
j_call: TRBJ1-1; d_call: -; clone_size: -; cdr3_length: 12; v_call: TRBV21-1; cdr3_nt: TGTGCCGGACTTACAGGGGGCCAGGGGGCTTTCTTT; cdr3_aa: CAGLTGGQGAFF
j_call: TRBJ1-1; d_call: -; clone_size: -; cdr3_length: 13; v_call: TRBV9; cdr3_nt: TGTGCCAGCAGCGTAGGGGGAGAAACTGAAGCTTTCTTT; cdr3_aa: CASSVGGETEAFF
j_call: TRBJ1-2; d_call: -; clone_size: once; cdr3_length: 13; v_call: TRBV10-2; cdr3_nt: TGCGCCAGCAGTGAGCGTCTCGGCTATGGCTACACCTTC; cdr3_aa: CASSERLGYGYTF
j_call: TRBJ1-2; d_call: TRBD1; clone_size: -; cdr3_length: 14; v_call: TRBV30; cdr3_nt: TGTGCCTGGAGTGTTTCACAGGGGGCGCGCGGCTACACCTTC; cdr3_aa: CAWSVSQGARGYTF
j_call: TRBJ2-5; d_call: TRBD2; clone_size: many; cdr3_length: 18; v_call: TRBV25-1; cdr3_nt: TGTGCCAGCAGTGTCGACCCCCGGACTAGCGGGGGACAAGAGACCCAGTACTTC; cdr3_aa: CASSVDPRTSGGQETQYF
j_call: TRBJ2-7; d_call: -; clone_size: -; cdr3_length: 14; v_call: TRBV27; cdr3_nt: TGTGCCAGCACCCGTGTTGGAGGGTTGTACGAGCAGTACTTC; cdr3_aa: CASTRVGGLYEQYF
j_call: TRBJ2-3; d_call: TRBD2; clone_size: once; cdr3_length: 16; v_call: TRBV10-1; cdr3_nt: TGCGCCAGCAGTGACCCTCTAGCGGGAGGCACAGATACGCAGTATTTT; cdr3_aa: CASSDPLAGGTDTQYF